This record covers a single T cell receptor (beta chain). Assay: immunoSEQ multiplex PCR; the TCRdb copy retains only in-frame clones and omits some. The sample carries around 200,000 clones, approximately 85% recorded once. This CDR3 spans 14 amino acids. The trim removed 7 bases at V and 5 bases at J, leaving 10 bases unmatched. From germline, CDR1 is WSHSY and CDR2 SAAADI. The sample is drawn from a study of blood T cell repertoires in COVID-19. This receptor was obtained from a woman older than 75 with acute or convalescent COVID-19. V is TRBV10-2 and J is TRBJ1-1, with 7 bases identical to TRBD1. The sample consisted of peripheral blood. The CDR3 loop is CASNPGDRRTEAFF. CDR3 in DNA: TGCGCCAGCAACCCCGGGGACAGACGTACTGAAGCTTTCTTT.